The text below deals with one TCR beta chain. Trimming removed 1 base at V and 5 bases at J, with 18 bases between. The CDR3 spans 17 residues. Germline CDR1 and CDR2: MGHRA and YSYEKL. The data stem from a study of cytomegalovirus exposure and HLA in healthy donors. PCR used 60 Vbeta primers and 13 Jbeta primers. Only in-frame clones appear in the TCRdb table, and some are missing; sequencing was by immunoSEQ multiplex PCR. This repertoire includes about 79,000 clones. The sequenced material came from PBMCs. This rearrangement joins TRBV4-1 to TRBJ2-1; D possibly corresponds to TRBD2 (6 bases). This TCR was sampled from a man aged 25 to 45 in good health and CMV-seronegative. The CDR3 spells CASSQGLARGLDNEQFF. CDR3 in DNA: TGCGCCAGCAGCCAAGGGTTGGCTAGGGGACTCGACAATGAGCAGTTCTTC.